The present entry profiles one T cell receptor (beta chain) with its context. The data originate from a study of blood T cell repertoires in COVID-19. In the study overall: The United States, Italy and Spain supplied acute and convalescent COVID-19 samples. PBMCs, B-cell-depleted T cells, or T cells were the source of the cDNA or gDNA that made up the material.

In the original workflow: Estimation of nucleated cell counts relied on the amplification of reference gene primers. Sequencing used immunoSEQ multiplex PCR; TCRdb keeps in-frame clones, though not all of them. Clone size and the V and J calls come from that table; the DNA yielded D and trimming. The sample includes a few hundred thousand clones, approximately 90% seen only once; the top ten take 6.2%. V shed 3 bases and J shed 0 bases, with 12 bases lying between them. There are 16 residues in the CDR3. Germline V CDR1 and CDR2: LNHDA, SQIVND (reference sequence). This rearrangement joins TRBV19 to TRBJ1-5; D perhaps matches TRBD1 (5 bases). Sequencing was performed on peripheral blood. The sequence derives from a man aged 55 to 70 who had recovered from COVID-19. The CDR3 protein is CASSIQGRDSNQPQHF. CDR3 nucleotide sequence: TGTGCCAGTAGTATTCAGGGAAGGGATAGCAATCAGCCCCAGCATTTT. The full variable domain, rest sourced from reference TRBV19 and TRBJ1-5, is DGGITQSPKYLFRKEGQNVTLSCEQNLNHDAMYWYRQDPGQGLRLIYYSQIVNDFQKGDIAEGYSVSREKKESFPLTVTSAQKNPTAFYLCASSIQGRDSNQPQHFGDGTRLSIL.